Presented here are 7 T cell receptor beta chains from one specimen sequenced in a study of memory CD4+ T cells and cytomegalovirus serostatus. Single viable CD3+CD4+CD8-CD45RO+ cells were sorted as the memory CD4+ T cells. The protocol was immunoSEQ multiplex PCR, while the TCRdb copy is restricted to in-frame clones and leaves out a portion. The table includes tens of thousands of clones, roughly 80% detected once. Sequencing input: memory CD4+ T cells from blood. The receptors shown here come from an adult in good health and CMV-seronegative.

The chain uses TRBV7-3 and TRBJ2-2; no firm D call. Germline CDR1 reads SGHTA; CDR2 reads FQGTGA. This CDR3 region has 15 residues. V dropped 2 bases and J dropped 1 base, with 8 bases sitting between them. CDR3 residues: CASSLLGRNTGELFF. CDR3 DNA: TGTGCCAGCAGCTTATTAGGACGGAACACCGGGGAGCTGTTTTTT.

The chain uses TRBV18 and TRBJ2-5, with 13 bases fitting TRBD2. Trimming at V came to 6 bases and at J to 1 base, leaving 11 bases not matched to a gene. Germline V lookup: CDR1 KGHSH, CDR2 LQKENI. The CDR3 covers 18 residues. The CDR3 nucleotides read TGTGCCAGCTCCGTGAGAGGGACTAGCGGGGACTCCCAAGAGACCCAGTACTTC. Translated, it gives CASSVRGTSGDSQETQYF.

By proportion, this clone is medium-sized. The chain combines TRBV30 with TRBJ1-4; possible D gene TRBD1, 5 bases. In germline, CDR1 is GTSNPN, CDR2 SVGIG (reference sequence). CDR3 length equals 15 residues. The V and J ends lost 0 bases and 5 bases respectively, with 13 bases between them. CDR3 sequence: CAWSVGGRGNEKLFF. The DNA of the CDR3 is TGTGCCTGGAGTGTCGGGGGAAGAGGGAATGAAAAACTGTTTTTT.

The chain has TRBV6-5 and TRBJ1-4, with a tentative D call TRBD1 (5 bases). Trimming removed 5 bases from V and 8 bases from J, with 9 bases in between. Germline V CDR1 and CDR2: MNHEY, SVGAGI. The CDR3 contains 12 residues. The CDR3 DNA reads as TGTGCCAGCAGTCGTAGACAGGAAAAACTGTTTTTT. Protein sequence: CASSRRQEKLFF.

This clone was picked up one time. The chain links TRBV5-1 to TRBJ1-1, with a tentative D call TRBD1 (6 bases). The germline V gene has CDR1 SGHRS and CDR2 YFSETQ. Trimming pared 0 bases from V and 0 bases from J, leaving 12 bases between. The CDR3 has 16 amino acids. The CDR3 nucleotides are TGCGCCAGCAGCTTGGGACCGGGACACCTGAACACTGAAGCTTTCTTT. Its translation: CASSLGPGHLNTEAFF.

The genes are TRBV5-5 and TRBJ1-1; 7 bases line up with TRBD1. CDR3 length: 14 amino acids. Per germline, CDR1 SGHKS and CDR2 YYEKEE (reference sequence). The trim removed 6 bases at V and 7 bases at J, leaving 12 bases unmatched. The CDR3: CASITGTDLGEAFF. The CDR3 DNA follows: TGTGCCAGCATCACCGGGACAGATCTCGGTGAAGCTTTCTTT.

This chain links TRBV6-5 with TRBJ1-5; 9 nucleotides line up with TRBD1. V was pared by 5 bases and J by 2 bases, with 4 bases of the junction left unmatched. Germline CDR1 MNHEY, CDR2 SVGAGI. The CDR3 has 15 amino acids. CDR3 amino acids: CASSPGQGGNQPQHF. In DNA form, the CDR3 reads TGTGCCAGCAGTCCGGGACAGGGAGGCAATCAGCCCCAGCATTTT.